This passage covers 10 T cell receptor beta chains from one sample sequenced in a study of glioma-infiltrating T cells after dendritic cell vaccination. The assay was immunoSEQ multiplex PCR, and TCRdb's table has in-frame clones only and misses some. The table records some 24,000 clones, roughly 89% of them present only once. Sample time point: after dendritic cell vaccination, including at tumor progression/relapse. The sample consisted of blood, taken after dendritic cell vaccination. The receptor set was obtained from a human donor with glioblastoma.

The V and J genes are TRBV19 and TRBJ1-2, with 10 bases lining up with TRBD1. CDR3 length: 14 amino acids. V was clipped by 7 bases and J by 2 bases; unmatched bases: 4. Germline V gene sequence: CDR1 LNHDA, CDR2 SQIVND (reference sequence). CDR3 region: CASTRDRGNYGYTF. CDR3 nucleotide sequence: TGTGCCAGTACCAGGGACAGGGGAAACTATGGCTACACCTTC.

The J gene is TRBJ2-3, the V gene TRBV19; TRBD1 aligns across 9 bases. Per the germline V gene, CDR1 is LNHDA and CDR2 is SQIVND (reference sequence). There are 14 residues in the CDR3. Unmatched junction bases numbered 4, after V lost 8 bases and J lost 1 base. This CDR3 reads CASSDRGRTDTQYF. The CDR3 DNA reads TGTGCCAGTTCGGACAGGGGCCGCACAGATACGCAGTATTTT.

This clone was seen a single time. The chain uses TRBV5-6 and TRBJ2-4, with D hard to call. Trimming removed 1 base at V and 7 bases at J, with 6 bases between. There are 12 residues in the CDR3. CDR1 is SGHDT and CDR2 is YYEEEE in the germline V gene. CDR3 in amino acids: CASSLSRNIQYF. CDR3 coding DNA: TGTGCCAGCAGCTTGTCCAGGAACATTCAGTACTTC.

The CDR3 nucleotides are TGTGCCAGCAGTTTGGGGGAGGGCAGGGATCACGAGCAGTACTTC. Its translation is CASSLGEGRDHEQYF. The gene calls are TRBV25-1 and TRBJ2-7; TRBD2 agrees at 7 bases. The CDR3 is 15 amino acids. CDR1 and CDR2 (germline): MGHDK, SYGVNS. V was clipped by 5 bases and J by 5 bases; unmatched bases: 12.

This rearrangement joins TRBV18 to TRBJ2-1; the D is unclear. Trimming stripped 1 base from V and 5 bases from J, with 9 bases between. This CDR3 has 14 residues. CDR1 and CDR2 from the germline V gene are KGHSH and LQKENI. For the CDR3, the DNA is TGTGCCAGCTCACCACGGGCAGGTAACAATGAGCAGTTCTTC. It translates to CASSPRAGNNEQFF.

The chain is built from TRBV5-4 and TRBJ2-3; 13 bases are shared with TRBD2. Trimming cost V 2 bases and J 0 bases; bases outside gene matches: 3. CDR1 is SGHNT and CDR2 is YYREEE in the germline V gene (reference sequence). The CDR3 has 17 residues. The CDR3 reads CASSLRLAGGSTDTQYF. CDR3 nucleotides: TGTGCCAGCAGCTTAAGACTAGCGGGGGGTAGCACAGATACGCAGTATTTT. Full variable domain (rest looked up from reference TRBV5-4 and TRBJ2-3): ETGVTQSPTHLIKTRGQQVTLRCSSQSGHNTVSWYQQALGQGPQFIFQYYREEENGRGNFPPRFSGLQFPNYSSELNVNALELDDSALYLCASSLRLAGGSTDTQYFGPGTRLTVL.

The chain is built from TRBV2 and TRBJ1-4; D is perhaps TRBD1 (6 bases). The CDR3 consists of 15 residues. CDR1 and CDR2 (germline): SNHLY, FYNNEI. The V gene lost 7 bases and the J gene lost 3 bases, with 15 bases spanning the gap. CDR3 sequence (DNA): TGTGCCAGCATAAAAGAAGCAGGGGCTAATGAAAAACTGTTTTTT. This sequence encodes CASIKEAGANEKLFF.

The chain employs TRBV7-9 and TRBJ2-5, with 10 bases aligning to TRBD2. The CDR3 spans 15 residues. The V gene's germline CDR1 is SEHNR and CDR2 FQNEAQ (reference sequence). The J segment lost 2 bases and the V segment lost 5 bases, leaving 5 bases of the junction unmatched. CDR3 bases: TGTGCCAGCAGCCCTAGCGGGGGAATTCAAGAGACCCAGTACTTC. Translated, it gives CASSPSGGIQETQYF.

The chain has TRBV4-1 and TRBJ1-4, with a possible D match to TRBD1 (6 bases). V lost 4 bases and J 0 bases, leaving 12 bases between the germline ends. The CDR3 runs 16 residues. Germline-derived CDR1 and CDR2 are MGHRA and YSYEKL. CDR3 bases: TGCGCCAGCAGCCCCGGGGGGGCAGCAACTAATGAAAAACTGTTTTTT. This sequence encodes CASSPGGAATNEKLFF.

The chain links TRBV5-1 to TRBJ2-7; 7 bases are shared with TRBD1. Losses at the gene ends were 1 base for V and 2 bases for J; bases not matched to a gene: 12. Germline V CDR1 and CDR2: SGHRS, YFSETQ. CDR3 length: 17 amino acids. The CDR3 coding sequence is TGCGCCAGCAGCTTGAGGGGTAGAACAGGGGTTACCTACGAGCAGTACTTC. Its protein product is CASSLRGRTGVTYEQYF.